Presented here are 22 T cell receptor beta chains from one specimen sequenced in a study of cytomegalovirus exposure and HLA in healthy donors. Vbeta (60) and Jbeta (13) primers were used in the PCR. Only in-frame clones appear in the TCRdb table, and some are missing; sequencing was by immunoSEQ multiplex PCR. The data hold over 110,000 clones, with 73% observed a single time. The sample was PBMCs. These receptors were obtained from a woman aged 40-49 years in good health and CMV-seronegative.

The chain joins TRBV5-4 to TRBJ1-2; 8 bases line up with TRBD1. Per germline, CDR1 SGHNT and CDR2 YYREEE (reference sequence). Unmatched junction bases numbered 8, after V lost 3 bases and J lost 7 bases. The CDR3 consists of 14 residues. CDR3 loop: CASSSPTGEGGYTF. The CDR3 DNA reads as TGTGCCAGCAGCTCACCGACAGGGGAGGGTGGCTACACCTTC.

The chain combines TRBV13 with TRBJ2-1; weak D call: TRBD1 (5 bases). Germline V CDR1 and CDR2: PRHDT, FYEKMQ (reference sequence). This CDR3 has 15 amino acids. V dropped 5 bases and J dropped 4 bases, with 15 bases sitting between them. The CDR3 DNA reads TGTGCCAGCAGCGGTCAGGGCAGAGGATACAATGAGCAGTTCTTC. Its protein is CASSGQGRGYNEQFF.

This chain joins TRBV7-9 and TRBJ1-3, with D possibly matching TRBD1 (5 bases). V lost 1 base and J lost 5, with 9 bases in between. Germline lookup yields CDR1 SEHNR and CDR2 FQNEAQ (reference sequence). The CDR3 has 14 residues. The CDR3 DNA reads TGTGCCAGCAGCTTAGGGACAAATAGAAACACCATATATTTT. It codes for CASSLGTNRNTIYF.

This chain joins TRBV2 and TRBJ1-2, with TRBD1 as a possible D gene (6 bases). The CDR3 totals 16 residues. Germline V CDR1 and CDR2: SNHLY, FYNNEI. Trimming removed 2 bases from V and 6 bases from J, with 19 bases in between. CDR3 bases: TGTGCCAGCAGTGAATCTCGGGACATTAAAAAGAATGGCTACACCTTC. Amino acid sequence: CASSESRDIKKNGYTF. Complete variable domain (other parts from reference TRBV2 and TRBJ1-2): EPEVTQTPSHQVTQMGQEVILRCVPISNHLYFYWYRQILGQKVEFLVSFYNNEISEKSEIFDDQFSVERPDGSNFTLKIRSTKLEDSAMYFCASSESRDIKKNGYTFGSGTRLTVV.

The V gene is TRBV9, the J gene TRBJ1-6; 9 bases align to TRBD1. The CDR3 is made up of 15 amino acids. The germline V gene has CDR1 SGDLS and CDR2 YYNGEE. Trimming removed 2 bases from V and 9 bases from J; junction bases left unmatched: 6. CDR3: CASSVAGDRVSPLHF. The CDR3 nucleotides are TGTGCCAGCAGCGTTGCCGGGGACAGGGTTTCACCCCTCCACTTT.

V is TRBV7-8 and J is TRBJ1-1; D ambiguous. Germline assignment: CDR1 SGHVS and CDR2 FQNEAQ. V lost 2 bases and J 1 base, leaving 5 bases between the germline ends. The CDR3 runs 13 residues. This chain's CDR3 is CASSLRGNTEAFF. CDR3 coding DNA: TGTGCCAGCAGCTTACGCGGGAACACTGAAGCTTTCTTT.

The chain has TRBV19 and TRBJ1-5, with D hard to call. CDR1 and CDR2 from the germline V gene are LNHDA and SQIVND (reference sequence). The ends were cut back, 1 base at V and 13 bases at J, with 11 bases in the middle. CDR3 length equals 12 residues. CDR3 protein: CASSIGERLQHF. CDR3 coding DNA: TGTGCCAGTAGTATAGGGGAGAGACTTCAGCATTTT. The full variable domain, rest sourced from reference TRBV19 and TRBJ1-5, is DGGITQSPKYLFRKEGQNVTLSCEQNLNHDAMYWYRQDPGQGLRLIYYSQIVNDFQKGDIAEGYSVSREKKESFPLTVTSAQKNPTAFYLCASSIGERLQHFGDGTRLSIL.

The chain joins TRBV5-4 to TRBJ2-5; 9 bases match TRBD2. V lost 1 base, J lost 4 bases, and 8 bases stayed unmatched. Per germline, CDR1 SGHNT and CDR2 YYREEE (reference sequence). This CDR3 is 16 amino acids long. CDR3 nucleotide sequence: TGTGCCAGCAGCTTGCGCGGCGGGGGGGCCGCAGAGACCCAGTACTTC. It encodes CASSLRGGGAAETQYF.

This clone has a single count. The V gene is TRBV4-1, the J gene TRBJ1-2, with 7 bases matching TRBD1. Per the germline V gene, CDR1 is MGHRA and CDR2 is YSYEKL. The CDR3 has 15 amino acids. The V segment lost 0 bases and the J segment 2 bases; nucleotides outside the gene matches: 3. The CDR3 region is CASSQETGPNYGYTF. The CDR3 DNA sequence: TGCGCCAGCAGCCAAGAGACAGGGCCGAACTATGGCTACACCTTC.

The chain couples TRBV6-5 to TRBJ1-3, with no clear D. The CDR3 is 14 amino acids. Germline V gene lookup returns CDR1 MNHEY and CDR2 SVGAGI. V lost 6 bases, J lost 0 bases, and 9 bases lay in between. The CDR3 coding sequence is TGTGCCAGCAGCCCCGGGTTCTCTGGAAACACCATATATTTT. This encodes CASSPGFSGNTIYF.

This clone was detected once. The chain links TRBV19 to TRBJ1-3; 7 nucleotides match TRBD1. Trimming at V came to 6 bases and at J to 2 bases, leaving 13 bases not matched to a gene. CDR1 LNHDA and CDR2 SQIVND come from the germline V gene (reference sequence). The CDR3 is made up of 17 amino acids. In DNA form, the CDR3 reads TGTGCCAGTAGCCGCCGACAGGGCTTTAAACCTGGAAACACCATATATTTT. It is translated as CASSRRQGFKPGNTIYF.

The sample holds a few counts of this clone. This sequence joins TRBV6-1 and TRBJ1-6; D might be TRBD1 (5 bases). Trimming took 1 base from V and 5 from J, leaving 9 bases between them. The CDR3 contains 15 residues. CDR1 and CDR2 from the germline V gene are MNHNS and SASEGT. The CDR3 DNA reads TGTGCCAGCAGTGAAGTCGGGGGTAATAATTCACCCCTCCACTTT. Protein product: CASSEVGGNNSPLHF.

The rearrangement uses TRBV7-9 and TRBJ2-1; D is perhaps TRBD1 (5 bases). Germline loops: CDR1 SEHNR, CDR2 FQNEAQ (reference sequence). This CDR3 comprises 15 residues. With 5 bases removed from V and 2 bases from J, the gap between germline ends came to 13 bases. The CDR3 DNA follows: TGTGCCAGCAGCATCTCGACAGTTACCTACAATGAGCAGTTCTTC. This translates into CASSISTVTYNEQFF.

This chain joins TRBV19 and TRBJ2-2, with 11 bases identical to TRBD1. The trim removed 9 bases at V and 5 bases at J, leaving 8 bases unmatched. The CDR3 extends over 15 amino acids. Germline CDR1 and CDR2: LNHDA and SQIVND (reference sequence). CDR3 loop: CASIEDRGLTGELFF. CDR3 DNA: TGTGCCAGCATCGAGGACAGGGGGCTAACCGGGGAGCTGTTTTTT.

The chain recombines TRBV6-1 with TRBJ1-6; 8 bases match TRBD1. CDR1 and CDR2 (germline): MNHNS, SASEGT. The J segment lost 3 bases and the V segment lost 6 bases, leaving 4 bases of the junction unmatched. The CDR3 covers 15 residues. This CDR3 reads CASRVTGGYNSPLHF. DNA for the CDR3: TGTGCCAGCAGGGTCACAGGGGGCTATAATTCACCCCTCCACTTT.

The chain uses TRBV7-8 and TRBJ1-6, with TRBD1 identical over 8 bases. J was trimmed by 14 bases and V by 7 bases; bases with no gene match: 10. Per germline, CDR1 SGHVS and CDR2 FQNEAQ. The CDR3 has 13 residues. CDR3 region: CASKGTGRAALHF. For the CDR3, the DNA is TGTGCCAGCAAGGGGACAGGCCGGGCGGCCCTCCACTTT.

This clone came up a few times. The rearrangement uses TRBV2 and TRBJ1-5, with 9 bases identical to TRBD1. Trimming cost V 6 bases and J 5 bases; bases outside gene matches: 5. The CDR3 is 14 amino acids. CDR1 and CDR2 (germline): SNHLY, FYNNEI. CDR3: CASSEQGAHQPQHF. The CDR3 region has the DNA TGTGCCAGCAGCGAACAGGGGGCTCATCAGCCCCAGCATTTT.

V and J are TRBV6-5 and TRBJ2-7; a weak D match, TRBD1 (5 bases). The CDR3 is 14 residues long. Germline V gene data show CDR1 as MNHEY and CDR2 as SVGAGI. Trimming removed 2 bases at V and 2 bases at J, with 10 bases between. Written as DNA, the CDR3 is TGTGCCAGCAGTTACAGGGGCTACGCCTACGAGCAGTACTTC. It codes for CASSYRGYAYEQYF.

CDR3 in amino acids: CASSWGRLETQYF. The CDR3 DNA is TGTGCCAGCAGTTGGGGCCGTCTGGAGACCCAGTACTTC. The chain carries TRBV27 and TRBJ2-5, with D tentatively TRBD1 (5 bases). V dropped 4 bases and J dropped 5 bases, with 11 bases sitting between them. This CDR3 contains 13 residues. The germline CDR1 and CDR2 sequences are MNHEY and SMNVEV (reference sequence).

The chain combines TRBV9 with TRBJ1-5; D is ambiguous. Germline lookup yields CDR1 SGDLS and CDR2 YYNGEE. Trimming removed 0 bases at V and 5 bases at J, with 12 bases between. The CDR3 runs to 15 residues. This CDR3 reads CASSVDAVAHQPQHF. The CDR3 nucleotides read TGTGCCAGCAGCGTAGACGCAGTCGCACATCAGCCCCAGCATTTT.

The gene calls are TRBV7-2 and TRBJ2-7, with D tentatively TRBD2 (5 bases). Trimming removed 1 base from V and 2 bases from J, with 6 bases in between. The CDR3 has 13 amino acids. The V gene's germline CDR1 is SGHTA and CDR2 FQGNSA. The CDR3 loop reads CASSLVGTYEQYF. Here the CDR3 DNA reads TGTGCCAGCAGCTTAGTCGGGACCTACGAGCAGTACTTC.

V is TRBV5-6 and J is TRBJ1-2; D is unresolved. V lost 2 bases and J lost 1, with 12 bases in between. The CDR3 loop spans 15 amino acids. Germline V gene sequence: CDR1 SGHDT, CDR2 YYEEEE. The CDR3 region is CASSFGRTNNYGYTF. The CDR3 DNA reads TGTGCCAGCAGCTTTGGACGGACTAATAACTATGGCTACACCTTC. Looking up the rest from reference TRBV5-6 and TRBJ1-2 gives the full variable domain: DAGVTQSPTHLIKTRGQQVTLRCSPKSGHDTVSWYQQALGQGPQFIFQYYEEEERQRGNFPDRFSGHQFPNYSSELNVNALLLGDSALYLCASSFGRTNNYGYTFGSGTRLTVV.